Here is one T cell receptor (beta chain) with its context. The antigen is unknown. This sample is drawn from a study of OX40 agonist ivuxolimab in advanced cancers. General study points: Several nonresponders also turned out to have low normalized T-cell clonal expansion. Within 6 weeks, CD4+ and CD8+ blood T cells expanded clonally at 0.1 to 3.0 mg/kg. The specificity for antigen of the expanded peripheral T cells was not determined. In general, CD8+ T cells held more expanded clones than CD4+ did, on average.

Some clones are missing from TCRdb's copy, which holds only in-frame ones; the method was immunoSEQ multiplex PCR. Among about 84,000 clones listed, around 90% were seen once. CDR3 length: 14 amino acids. Trimming cost V 2 bases and J 3 bases, with 8 bases left between them. Germline values: CDR1 SGHRS, CDR2 YFSETQ. This TCR was sampled from an adult with an advanced solid tumor such as melanoma, head and neck, liver or kidney cancer. The material was CD4+ or CD8+ T cells sorted from blood, obtained in a trial of the OX40 agonist ivuxolimab. The chain recombines TRBV5-1 with TRBJ1-4; TRBD1 might be the D (5 bases). CDR3 nucleotides: TGCGCCAGCAGCTTAGAGACAGCTAATGAAAAACTGTTTTTT. Translating gives CASSLETANEKLFF.